This T cell receptor (beta chain) was found in a study of blood T cell repertoires in COVID-19. Study background: There were acute and convalescent COVID-19 samples, and they came from the United States, Italy and Spain. Nucleic acid was either cDNA or gDNA, and it came from T cells, B-cell-depleted T cells, or PBMCs.

Original analysis: From reference gene primer amplification, estimates of nucleated cell counts were derived. Assay: immunoSEQ multiplex PCR; the TCRdb copy retains only in-frame clones and omits some. The V and J calls and the clone size are those of that table, but D and trimming were determined from the DNA. The sample has 80,000 to 100,000 clones; around 90% are singletons. Trimming at V came to 1 base and at J to 7 bases, leaving 9 bases not matched to a gene. Per the germline V gene, CDR1 is SQVTM and CDR2 is ANQGSEA. This CDR3 contains 14 residues. The TCR was taken from a human donor with active COVID-19. The donor label of this sample is uncertain. The material sequenced was peripheral blood. The genes are TRBV29-1 and TRBJ1-1; 7 nucleotides match TRBD1. CDR3 residues: CSVEAKLRQGEAFF. The CDR3 DNA is TGCAGCGTTGAAGCCAAGCTACGACAGGGTGAAGCTTTCTTT.